This T cell receptor beta chain appears in the sequencing data of a study of immune evolution from preneoplasia to lung adenocarcinoma. Study observations and caveats: Compared with EGFR-mutant or double wild-type lesions, KRAS-mutant nodules were more clonal.

Macro-dissection enriched premalignant or tumor cells before nucleic acid extraction. Concerning this clone itself: Its antigen is not identified.

This CDR3 comprises 12 residues. V was clipped by 11 bases and J by 2 bases; unmatched bases: 5. Germline V lookup: CDR1 MDHEN, CDR2 SYDVKM. The table came from immunoSEQ multiplex PCR; TCRdb's copy has only in-frame clones and leaves some out. The repertoire includes 12,000 or so clones, over 75% of them detected once, and about 4% sits in the top ten. Sequencing input: FFPE tissue from an adenomatous hyperplasia lung lesion. Stated subset: atypical adenomatous hyperplasia (AAH), lung preneoplasia. The genes are TRBV28 and TRBJ1-2; 7 bases are a match to TRBD1. This TCR was sampled from a person aged 45-69 years with lung adenocarcinoma. The CDR3 region has the DNA TGTGCCGGATCGACAGGGAACTATGGCTACACCTTC. It codes for CAGSTGNYGYTF.